A selection of T cell receptor beta chains follows, all from one sample in a study of T cells after posttransplantation cyclophosphamide. Data came from immunoSEQ multiplex PCR; TCRdb stores just in-frame clones and leaves some out. The sample lists 1,500 to 2,000 clones; around 94% were seen once. The specimen was CD4+ T cells sorted from bone marrow. The receptors come from a woman aged 45-65 years in good health and a related stem cell transplant donor. Each CDR3 is given with its conserved first and last residue. Each record gives: D gene, clone size, V gene, J gene, CDR3 DNA, CDR3 protein. The D gene is left open where the match is weak. Not all rows give a size; the values are once, few, many and, for expanded clones, a class.

d_gene: .
abundance: .
v_gene: TRBV9
j_gene: TRBJ1-2
CDR3nt: TGTGCCAGCAGCGTAGCTGGCAAACCTGGCTACACCTTC
CDR3aa: CASSVAGKPGYTF

d_gene: TRBD1
abundance: .
v_gene: TRBV5-1
j_gene: TRBJ1-4
CDR3nt: TGCGCCAGCAGCTTTACAGGGGGCGGAGACGAAAAACTGTTTTTT
CDR3aa: CASSFTGGGDEKLFF

d_gene: TRBD1
abundance: .
v_gene: TRBV6-5
j_gene: TRBJ1-2
CDR3nt: TGTGCCAGCATCCAACAGGGGAGAGGAGATGGCTACACCTTC
CDR3aa: CASIQQGRGDGYTF

d_gene: .
abundance: .
v_gene: TRBV6-1
j_gene: TRBJ1-3
CDR3nt: TGTGCCAGCAGTGAAGCCTGGGCGGGGTCTGGAAACACCATATATTTT
CDR3aa: CASSEAWAGSGNTIYF

d_gene: TRBD2
abundance: .
v_gene: TRBV4-2
j_gene: TRBJ2-3
CDR3nt: TGTGCCAGCAGCCAAGTCGGAGCGGGAGAAGGGGCAGATACGCAGTATTTT
CDR3aa: CASSQVGAGEGADTQYF

d_gene: TRBD2
abundance: .
v_gene: TRBV6-4
j_gene: TRBJ2-1
CDR3nt: TGTGCCAGCAGTGAAGGCGGGGGGGCCTCCTACAATGAGCAGTTCTTC
CDR3aa: CASSEGGGASYNEQFF

d_gene: TRBD2
abundance: .
v_gene: TRBV5-1
j_gene: TRBJ2-7
CDR3nt: TGCGCCAGCAGCCCTCGTGGTAGCGGGGGGGCGAAAGAGCAGTACTTC
CDR3aa: CASSPRGSGGAKEQYF

d_gene: .
abundance: .
v_gene: TRBV9
j_gene: TRBJ2-2
CDR3nt: TGTGCCAGCAGCCCCCATGCCAAGGGGCCCGGGGAGCTGTTTTTT
CDR3aa: CASSPHAKGPGELFF

d_gene: TRBD2
abundance: .
v_gene: TRBV7-9
j_gene: TRBJ2-3
CDR3nt: TGTGTCAGCAGCCGAAGACTAGCGGGGGGGCGGACAGATACGCAGTATTTT
CDR3aa: CVSSRRLAGGRTDTQYF

d_gene: TRBD2
abundance: once
v_gene: TRBV6-4
j_gene: TRBJ2-1
CDR3nt: TGTGCCAGCAGTGACCTCCCTAGCGGGGGTAGCAATGAGCAGTTCTTC
CDR3aa: CASSDLPSGGSNEQFF

d_gene: TRBD1
abundance: .
v_gene: TRBV5-4
j_gene: TRBJ1-1
CDR3nt: TGTGCCAGCACCCTGGGACAGTCGAACACTGAAGCTTTCTTT
CDR3aa: CASTLGQSNTEAFF